Shown below are 3 T cell receptor beta chains from a single sample sequenced in a study of CD8+ T cells in alopecia areata (dated by TCRdb to the late 2010s). The library was prepared using the immunoSEQ multiplex PCR assay. RNA was extracted from all samples and reverse transcribed into cDNA as template for TCR sequencing. The table was pulled from immuneACCESS by TCRdb, which kept in-frame rearrangements only. Such tables lose some clones; where checked, under half of the loss comes from unresolved V genes, and the rest has no known cause. The table for this sample lists around 120,000 clones; around 60% of them were counted only once. Around 5.7% of the sample is taken by the ten largest. The sample's time point label, in plain terms: four to five weeks on oral tofacitinib. The treatment or condition label, read with the paper, signifies: oral pan-JAK inhibitor, 5-10 mg twice daily. The sample in question was CD4+ T cells sorted from blood, obtained at week 4, from a patient treated with tofacitinib. These receptors were taken from a human donor with alopecia areata.

The chain links TRBV7-9 to TRBJ2-5; tentatively, D is TRBD1 (6 bases). Trimming left V 5 bases short and J 5 bases short, with 9 bases between. CDR1 and CDR2 (germline): SEHNR, FQNEAQ (reference sequence). CDR3 length: 12 residues. In nucleotides, the CDR3 is TGTGCCAGCAGCCAGGGGATGGAGACCCAGTACTTC. Amino acid sequence: CASSQGMETQYF.

This clone was detected a few times. The V and J genes are TRBV7-9 and TRBJ2-3; perhaps TRBD1 as D (6 bases). This CDR3 is built from 16 residues. V dropped 2 bases and J dropped 1 base, with 13 bases sitting between them. Per germline, CDR1 SEHNR and CDR2 FQNEAQ (reference sequence). The DNA for the CDR3 is TGTGCCAGCAGCTTATACATCCGGACAGGCACAGATACGCAGTATTTT. Amino acid sequence: CASSLYIRTGTDTQYF.

The chain carries TRBV30 and TRBJ1-1, with D unresolved. Germline V CDR1 and CDR2: GTSNPN, SVGIG (reference sequence). CDR3 length equals 12 residues. Between the trimmed V and J ends, which lost 0 bases and 5 bases, there was a span of 7 bases. DNA for the CDR3: TGTGCCTGGAGTGTAATGGGAACTGAAGCTTTCTTT. It encodes CAWSVMGTEAFF. The full variable domain, rest sourced from reference TRBV30 and TRBJ1-1, is SQTIHQWPATLVQPVGSPLSLECTVEGTSNPNLYWYRQAAGRGLQLLFYSVGIGQISSEVPQNLSASRPQDRQFILSSKKLLLSDSGFYLCAWSVMGTEAFFGQGTRLTVV.